The 21 T cell receptor beta chains below come from one sample, sequenced in a study of T cells in Graves' hyperthyroidism and ophthalmopathy. TCR beta CDR3 regions were amplified from RNA transcripts. The study used the HTBI primer set for a first-round RT-PCR of the TCR CDR3. TCRdb fed the multiplex PCR reads into MiXCR, producing one record per CDR3 protein. The sample lists around 380,000 distinct CDR3 sequences, roughly 14% occurring once. Sequences were obtained from blood. The source is a man younger than 40 with Graves' hyperthyroidism that later progressed to Graves' ophthalmopathy.

Notes on this clonotype: The conserved final phenylalanine or tryptophan is absent from the CDR3, which likely points to a read error. The chain has TRBV11-2 and TRBJ2-6, with unresolved D. Trimming cost V 8 bases and J 0 bases, with 11 bases left between them. Germline CDR1 is SGHAT and CDR2 is FQNNGV. CDR3 length equals 15 residues. The CDR3 DNA sequence: TGTGCCAGCGGAACTGGACCCTCTGGGGCCAACGTCCTGACTCTC. Translated: CASGTGPSGANVLTL.

V usage is TRBV10-2 and J usage is TRBJ2-3; possibly TRBD2 for D (5 bases). The V end lost 3 bases, the J end lost 0 bases, and 19 bases lay between the germline ends. The CDR3 extends over 18 amino acids. Germline loops: CDR1 WSHSY, CDR2 SAAADI. CDR3 sequence reads: CASSDERYPTPSTDTQYF. For the CDR3, the DNA is TGCGCCAGCAGTGACGAGCGGTATCCCACTCCTAGCACAGATACGCAGTATTTT.

The chain uses TRBV4-1 and TRBJ2-7; tentatively, D is TRBD1 (5 bases). Per the germline V gene, CDR1 is MGHRA and CDR2 is YSYEKL. Trimming cost V 2 bases and J 2 bases, with 13 bases left between them. The CDR3 contains 15 residues. CDR3 nucleotides: TGCGCCAGCAGCCAAAATACCAGGGCCCCCTACGAGCAGTACTTC. It yields the protein CASSQNTRAPYEQYF.

This clonotype occurred many times. This chain connects TRBV11-3 to TRBJ2-7; 8 bases align to TRBD1. V gave up 5 bases and J gave up 5 bases; unmatched junction bases: 5. The CDR3 covers 13 residues. The germline V gene encodes CDR1 SGHNT and CDR2 YENEEA. CDR3 nucleotides: TGTGCCAGCAGCCCCGGACAGGGCCACGAGCAGTACTTC. Translating it yields CASSPGQGHEQYF.

This clonotype was counted many times. The chain couples TRBV6-1 to TRBJ1-5, with 7 bases lining up with TRBD1. Germline V gene data show CDR1 as MNHNS and CDR2 as SASEGT. V lost 6 bases to trimming and J lost 0 bases; unmatched junction nucleotides: 11. The CDR3 consists of 17 residues. CDR3 sequence reads: CASRQNRDRYSNQPQHF. DNA of the CDR3: TGTGCCAGCAGACAGAACCGGGACAGATATAGCAATCAGCCCCAGCATTTT.

The genes are TRBV5-1 and TRBJ1-3; TRBD1 matches at 8 bases. V gave up 4 bases and J gave up 1 base; unmatched junction bases: 7. This CDR3 is 16 amino acids long. Germline lookup yields CDR1 SGHRS and CDR2 YFSETQ. This CDR3 is CASSPGTGQSGNTIYF. In DNA form, the CDR3 reads TGCGCCAGCAGCCCTGGGACAGGTCAATCTGGAAACACCATATATTTT.

This clonotype was seen repeatedly, ten times or more. The CDR3, as DNA: TGTGCCAGCAGTCTCCTTCGGGGGGCGGGTGAAAAACTGTTTTTT. It is translated as CASSLLRGAGEKLFF. The J gene is TRBJ1-4, the V gene TRBV28, with D possibly being TRBD1 (6 bases). This CDR3 is built from 15 residues. Trimming took 5 bases from V and 7 from J, leaving 17 bases between them. Germline CDR1 reads MDHEN; CDR2 reads SYDVKM. The whole variable domain, filled in from reference TRBV28 and TRBJ1-4, reads DVKVTQSSRYLVKRTGEKVFLECVQDMDHENMFWYRQDPGLGLRLIYFSYDVKMKEKGDIPEGYSVSREKKERFSLILESASTNQTSMYLCASSLLRGAGEKLFFGSGTQLSVL.

In its sample, this clonotype was seen many times. This sequence joins TRBV2 and TRBJ2-7, with D perhaps matching TRBD1 (6 bases). This CDR3 has 15 amino acids. V shed 1 base and J shed 0 bases, with 10 bases lying between them. In germline, CDR1 is SNHLY, CDR2 FYNNEI. The chain's CDR3 is CASSEGRQVSYEQYF. For the CDR3, the DNA is TGTGCCAGCAGTGAAGGGAGACAGGTCTCCTACGAGCAGTACTTC.

CDR3 sequence (DNA): TGTGCCAGCAGCTTGTTCGGCGGAAATCAGCCCCAGCATTTT. This translates into CASSLFGGNQPQHF. The rearrangement links TRBV5-5 to TRBJ1-5; D is unresolved. This CDR3 comprises 14 residues. From germline, CDR1 is SGHKS and CDR2 YYEKEE (reference sequence). Trimming removed 1 base at V and 4 bases at J, with 9 bases between.

This clonotype was found many times. The chain couples TRBV20-1 to TRBJ2-3; 11 nucleotides align to TRBD2. V dropped 4 bases and J dropped 3; count of bases not matched to a gene: 6. In germline, CDR1 is DFQATT, CDR2 SNEGSKA (reference sequence). CDR3 length equals 15 residues. DNA for the CDR3: TGCAGTGCTAATAGCGGGGGGGCTTGGACAGATACGCAGTATTTT. It translates to CSANSGGAWTDTQYF.

This clonotype was recorded once. A read error may account for a junction end that differs from germline. V gene TRBV15 combines with J gene TRBJ1-3; D is undetermined. Germline lookup yields CDR1 LNHNV and CDR2 YYDKDF (reference sequence). The CDR3 is 14 amino acids. In nucleotides, the CDR3 is TGTGCCACCAGCAGAGCGTCTACTGGAAACACCGTATATTTT. This codes for CATSRASTGNTVYF.

This clonotype was seen repeatedly, ten times or more. The chain recombines TRBV6-2 or TRBV6-3 with TRBJ1-2; D may be TRBD1 (6 bases). Germline CDR1 reads MNHEY; CDR2 reads SVGEGT. The CDR3 consists of 20 residues. V was clipped by 2 bases and J by 3 bases, with 28 bases between them. The CDR3 region is CASSYARSLGRQEWDYGYTF. CDR3 nucleotides: TGTGCCAGCAGTTACGCAAGGTCACTCGGGCGACAGGAATGGGACTATGGCTACACCTTC.

This clonotype came up a few times. The gene calls are TRBV9 and TRBJ2-7, with D perhaps TRBD1 or TRBD2 (6 bases each). Per the germline V gene, CDR1 is SGDLS and CDR2 is YYNGEE. V dropped 4 bases and J dropped 6 bases, with 26 bases sitting between them. The CDR3 totals 17 residues. In nucleotides, the CDR3 is TGTGCCAGCAGCCCAAGGGGGTGGAGGGCGCTTAACTCCGAGCAGTACTTC. It is translated as CASSPRGWRALNSEQYF. Full variable domain (outside the CDR3, taken from reference TRBV9 and TRBJ2-7): DSGVTQTPKHLITATGQRVTLRCSPRSGDLSVYWYQQSLDQGLQFLIQYYNGEERAKGNILERFSAQQFPDLHSELNLSSLELGDSALYFCASSPRGWRALNSEQYFGPGTRLTVT.

Only a few counts were recorded for this clonotype. This chain joins TRBV6-6 and TRBJ1-2; 7 nucleotides agree with TRBD1. CDR1 and CDR2 from the germline V gene are MNHNY and SVGAGI (reference sequence). The CDR3 loop spans 16 amino acids. With 0 bases clipped from V and 5 bases from J, the junction kept 9 bases outside the gene matches. In DNA, the CDR3 is TGTGCCAGCAGTTACTCGGCCCTGGCACAGGGGTATGGCTACACCTTC. As protein: CASSYSALAQGYGYTF.

This clonotype was recorded many times. Here the CDR3 reads CSAPDARSTDTQYF. The CDR3, as DNA: TGCAGTGCTCCCGACGCCCGGAGCACAGATACGCAGTATTTT. The rearrangement joins TRBV20-1 to TRBJ2-3; unclear D gene. V was shortened by 5 bases and J by 0 bases, with 12 bases between the two germline ends. Germline lookup yields CDR1 DFQATT and CDR2 SNEGSKA (reference sequence). This CDR3 spans 14 amino acids.

This clonotype has ten or more counts. The chain uses TRBV7-8 and TRBJ2-7; maybe TRBD2 (5 bases). This CDR3 has 14 residues. From germline, CDR1 is SGHVS and CDR2 FQNEAQ. The V end lost 2 bases, the J end lost 2 bases, and 10 bases lay between the germline ends. The CDR3 nucleotides read TGTGCCAGCAGCTTACGACGAGGGACCTACGAGCAGTACTTC. Its translation: CASSLRRGTYEQYF.

This clonotype was counted ten times or more. The chain uses TRBV2 and TRBJ1-1; D not certain. This CDR3 comprises 12 residues. V was pared by 8 bases and J by 11 bases, with 18 bases between. In germline, CDR1 is SNHLY, CDR2 FYNNEI. The CDR3 region has the DNA TGTGCCAGCGGGCCGTCGGGGATTTCGGCTTTCTTT. Translating gives CASGPSGISAFF.

The chain recombines TRBV18 with TRBJ2-7, with a weak D call TRBD2 (7 bases). This CDR3 has 15 residues. V lost 2 bases to trimming and J lost 3 bases, with 14 bases between them. Germline V gives CDR1 KGHSH, CDR2 LQKENI. The CDR3 protein is CASSPGEGGGYEQYF. The DNA of the CDR3 is TGTGCCAGCTCACCAGGGGAGGGGGGCGGCTACGAGCAGTACTTC.

In nucleotides, the CDR3 is TGCAGTGCCCGTTCCCCCCGGGGGGGCCTAATCGAGCAGTACTTC. This codes for CSARSPRGGLIEQYF. The chain recombines TRBV20-1 with TRBJ2-7; 8 bases agree with TRBD2. After removal of 6 bases from V and 6 bases from J, the junction contained 16 bases not matched to a gene. The CDR3 runs 15 residues. CDR1 and CDR2 from the germline V gene are DFQATT and SNEGSKA (reference sequence).

This clonotype was counted ten times or more. The genes are TRBV2 and TRBJ2-3; TRBD2 agrees at 12 bases. V shed 6 bases, J shed 7 bases, and the junction held 5 bases outside the gene matches. This CDR3 spans 14 amino acids. In germline, CDR1 is SNHLY, CDR2 FYNNEI. The CDR3 loop reads CASRLAGGRNTQYF. For the CDR3, the DNA is TGTGCCAGCAGGCTAGCGGGGGGGCGAAATACGCAGTATTTT.

In its sample, this clonotype was seen many times. The chain carries TRBV30 and TRBJ2-7; no firm D call. Trimming left V 3 bases short and J 0 bases short, with 9 bases between. Germline V gene lookup returns CDR1 GTSNPN and CDR2 SVGIG (reference sequence). The length of the CDR3 is 13 residues. In DNA form, the CDR3 reads TGTGCCTGGAGGGCTGCGAGCTCCTACGAGCAGTACTTC. Translating it yields CAWRAASSYEQYF.